The 21 T cell receptor beta chains below all came from one sample that was sequenced in a study of post-analysis software for immune sequencing data. Findings and caveats of the study: Patients had higher frequencies than controls of a few TRBV segments, including TRBV5-6, TRBV5-1 and TRBV20-1.

Included in the TCR beta cDNA libraries were unique molecular identifiers. TCRdb reprocessed the PCR reads with MiXCR, giving one entry per CDR3 protein. The data contain approximately 630,000 distinct CDR3 sequences, roughly three fifths of them singletons. These TCRs' antigens remain unknown. The sequencing sample was made of blood. All receptors come from a girl between 2 and 10 years old with multiple sclerosis.

The chain joins TRBV5-4 to TRBJ1-2; no definite D call. The CDR3 has 11 amino acids. Germline V gives CDR1 SGHNT, CDR2 YYREEE (reference sequence). V lost 3 bases to trimming and J lost 5 bases, with 5 bases between them. CDR3 DNA sequence: TGTGCCAGCAGCTCCCGGTATGGCTACACCTTC. Its protein is CASSSRYGYTF.

The CDR3 nucleotides read TGCGCCAGCAGCTTGTCAGAAGCCAATGAGCAGTTCTTC. Protein sequence: CASSLSEANEQFF. The chain carries TRBV5-1 and TRBJ2-1; no clear D gene. CDR1 and CDR2 from the germline V gene are SGHRS and YFSETQ. The V gene lost 1 base and the J gene lost 6 bases, with 8 bases spanning the gap. The CDR3 has 13 residues.

The rearrangement uses TRBV12-3 or TRBV12-4 and TRBJ1-2, with D possibly being TRBD1 (5 bases). With 3 bases removed from V and 3 bases from J, the gap between germline ends came to 11 bases. The CDR3 has 14 amino acids. The CDR3 protein is CASSFNRRDYGYTF. The CDR3 DNA reads TGTGCCAGCAGTTTTAACAGGCGGGACTATGGCTACACCTTC.

This clonotype came up a few times. The chain couples TRBV15 to TRBJ2-5; D remains ambiguous. Trimming removed 5 bases at V and 4 bases at J, with 8 bases between. CDR1 LNHNV and CDR2 YYDKDF come from the germline V gene (reference sequence). The CDR3 is 12 amino acids. CDR3 amino acids: CATSSGRETQYF. The CDR3 DNA reads TGTGCCACCAGCTCGGGTCGAGAGACCCAGTACTTC.

The rearrangement uses TRBV9 and TRBJ2-1, with D unresolved. Trimming removed 4 bases from V and 3 bases from J, with 5 bases in between. This CDR3 is built from 12 residues. The germline V gene has CDR1 SGDLS and CDR2 YYNGEE. CDR3 residues: CASSPHYNEQFF. CDR3 sequence (DNA): TGTGCCAGCAGCCCGCACTACAATGAGCAGTTCTTC.

This clonotype was detected once. The J gene is TRBJ1-2, the V gene TRBV6-1; TRBD1 matches 7 bases. The CDR3 runs 16 residues. After removal of 3 bases from V and 0 bases from J, the junction contained 7 bases not matched to a gene. CDR1 is MNHNS and CDR2 is SASEGT in the germline V gene. The CDR3 spells CASSDIDRATNYGYTF. The CDR3 DNA is TGTGCCAGCAGTGACATTGACAGGGCCACTAACTATGGCTACACCTTC.

This clonotype was seen a few times. V and J are TRBV7-8 and TRBJ2-7; TRBD2 aligns across 9 bases. Trimming took 2 bases from V and 0 from J; bases not matched to a gene: 5. CDR3 length equals 16 residues. Germline V gene sequence: CDR1 SGHVS, CDR2 FQNEAQ. The CDR3 nucleotides are TGTGCCAGCAGCTTATTGACTAGCGGACACTCCTACGAGCAGTACTTC. Protein: CASSLLTSGHSYEQYF.

The chain carries TRBV5-5 and TRBJ2-1; no definite D call. This CDR3 comprises 16 residues. The V end lost 4 bases, the J end lost 0 bases, and 14 bases lay between the germline ends. The germline gives CDR1 SGHKS, CDR2 YYEKEE (reference sequence). CDR3 sequence (DNA): TGTGCCAGCAGCCACCTAGAGGCTAGCTCCTACAATGAGCAGTTCTTC. Translated, it gives CASSHLEASSYNEQFF.

The chain links TRBV27 to TRBJ2-1; D is possibly TRBD1 (5 bases). Germline CDR1 is MNHEY and CDR2 is SMNVEV (reference sequence). The V and J ends lost 3 bases and 2 bases respectively, with 14 bases between them. The CDR3 is made up of 16 amino acids. The CDR3 loop reads CASSLRQGIAYNEQFF. CDR3 sequence (DNA): TGTGCCAGCAGTTTGAGGCAGGGTATCGCCTACAATGAGCAGTTCTTC.

The sample holds a few counts of this clonotype. The chain employs TRBV7-9 and TRBJ2-1; the match to TRBD2 covers 7 bases. Losses at the gene ends were 1 base for V and 12 bases for J; bases not matched to a gene: 6. The germline V gene encodes CDR1 SEHNR and CDR2 FQNEAQ (reference sequence). This CDR3 region has 13 residues. CDR3 coding DNA: TGTGCCAGCAGCTTAGAGGCTAGCGGAGCGCAGTTCTTC. The encoded protein is CASSLEASGAQFF.

The chain has TRBV11-2 and TRBJ2-4, with 7 bases aligning to TRBD2. Germline V CDR1 and CDR2: SGHAT, FQNNGV. The CDR3 is 15 amino acids. V gave up 4 bases and J gave up 2 bases; unmatched junction bases: 5. This CDR3 is CASSSGGLPKNIQYF. CDR3 bases: TGTGCCAGCAGCTCCGGGGGACTACCCAAAAACATTCAGTACTTC.

This clonotype was found a few times. The rearrangement links TRBV12-3 or TRBV12-4 to TRBJ1-2, with 7 bases lining up with TRBD1. The CDR3 length is 14 residues. The V and J ends lost 5 bases and 3 bases, in that order; junction bases with no gene match: 6. As DNA, the CDR3 is TGTGCCAGCAGTATTCGGACAGGCCACTATGGCTACACCTTC. This gives the protein CASSIRTGHYGYTF.

The chain recombines TRBV6-4 with TRBJ2-1; D unresolved. Trimming pared 0 bases from V and 7 bases from J, leaving 7 bases between. The germline CDR1 and CDR2 sequences are MRHNA and SNTAGT. This CDR3 has 13 amino acids. CDR3 loop: CASSDSTRNEQFF. The CDR3 DNA follows: TGTGCCAGCAGTGACTCGACGAGGAATGAGCAGTTCTTC.

This clonotype came up once. The chain recombines TRBV2 with TRBJ1-4, with D unclear. The CDR3 runs to 11 residues. The germline V gene has CDR1 SNHLY and CDR2 FYNNEI. V was shortened by 7 bases and J by 8 bases, with 8 bases between the two germline ends. CDR3: CASTSSEKLFF. The CDR3, as DNA: TGTGCCAGCACGTCTAGCGAAAAACTGTTTTTT.

J is TRBJ2-7 and V is TRBV20-1, with 7 positions matching TRBD2. The germline gives CDR1 DFQATT, CDR2 SNEGSKA (reference sequence). Trimming removed 5 bases from V and 3 bases from J; junction bases left unmatched: 10. The CDR3 is 14 residues long. In nucleotides, the CDR3 is TGCAGTGCTCGGGGGGACGGGCTGCACTACGAGCAGTACTTC. Protein: CSARGDGLHYEQYF.

V and J are TRBV7-2 and TRBJ2-5, with a tentative D call TRBD1 (6 bases). CDR1 and CDR2 from the germline V gene are SGHTA and FQGNSA. The V end was cut by 5 bases, the J end by 5 bases, with 9 bases between. The CDR3 runs 12 residues. The CDR3 DNA reads TGTGCCAGCAGCGGGGGCTGGGAGACCCAGTACTTC. Protein sequence: CASSGGWETQYF.

This chain connects TRBV3-1 to TRBJ2-4; either TRBD1 or TRBD2 may fit D (5 bases each). The DNA matches TRBJ2-7 better at its end, which makes the J call doubtful. Germline CDR1 and CDR2: LGHDT and YNNKEL (reference sequence). The CDR3 has 14 residues. CDR3 nucleotide sequence: TGTGCCAGCAGCTTCGGGGCTAGTTCCAACGAGCAGTACTTC. This sequence encodes CASSFGASSNEQYF.

This clonotype has just a few counts. This chain connects TRBV2 to TRBJ2-3; D uncertain. CDR1 and CDR2 from the germline V gene are SNHLY and FYNNEI. Trimming stripped 5 bases from V and 2 bases from J, with 5 bases between. CDR3 length: 12 amino acids. The CDR3 DNA is TGTGCCAGCAGTCAAAACACAGATACGCAGTATTTT. This encodes CASSQNTDTQYF.

This clonotype came up a few times. This rearrangement joins TRBV6-1 to TRBJ2-3; 10 positions match TRBD1. Germline V gene sequence: CDR1 MNHNS, CDR2 SASEGT. The CDR3 runs to 18 residues. The junction had 16 bases not matched to a gene; V was cut back by 6 bases and J by 4 bases. The CDR3 DNA sequence: TGTGCCAGCAGCACCCGGGACAGGGGAGTGATTGGCGCAGATACGCAGTATTTT. The encoded protein is CASSTRDRGVIGADTQYF.

V is TRBV30 and J is TRBJ2-7; D unclear. V lost 4 bases to trimming and J lost 2 bases, with 6 bases between them. The CDR3 length is 11 residues. CDR1 GTSNPN and CDR2 SVGIG come from the germline V gene (reference sequence). CDR3 amino acids: CAWTRAYEQYF. Written as DNA, the CDR3 is TGTGCCTGGACAAGGGCCTACGAGCAGTACTTC.

V gene TRBV13 combines with J gene TRBJ2-4; D assignment may be TRBD1 or TRBD2 (7 bases each). The J call may be wrong; the DNA end is better matched by TRBJ2-7. Germline loops: CDR1 PRHDT, CDR2 FYEKMQ (reference sequence). The CDR3 runs to 18 residues. The CDR3 here is CASSSPNRGGYLSYEQYF. In nucleotides, the CDR3 is TGTGCCAGCAGCTCGCCCAACAGGGGAGGGTACCTCTCCTACGAGCAGTACTTC.